This T cell receptor (beta chain) emerged from a study of blood T cell repertoires in COVID-19. Turning to the study itself: The United States, Italy and Spain provided the acute and convalescent COVID-19 samples.

This CDR3 contains 16 residues. Germline CDR1 is SGHRS and CDR2 is YFSETQ. V shed 0 bases and J 8 bases; nucleotides not matched to a gene: 10. Original analysis: Researchers report that nucleated cell counts were estimated from reference gene primer amplification. Data came from immunoSEQ multiplex PCR; TCRdb stores just in-frame clones and leaves some out. V and J calls and clone size are those listed in that table; D and trimming were worked out from the DNA. The table lists around 150,000 clones, around 83% of them singletons. This chain links TRBV5-1 with TRBJ1-4, with 7 positions matching TRBD1. Input material: peripheral blood. The receptor was isolated from a man in his forties with acute or convalescent COVID-19. The CDR3 bases are TGCGCCAGCAGCTTGGGAACGACAGGGCGTGGAGAAAAACTGTTTTTT. It translates to CASSLGTTGRGEKLFF.